These 29 T cell receptor beta chains were all obtained from the same sample, sequenced in a study of blood T cell repertoires in COVID-19 (dated by TCRdb to 2019 to 2021). Libraries were made using the immunoSEQ multiplex PCR assay. What TCRdb holds here is the immuneACCESS table cut down to in-frame rearrangements. Part of the clones is not present; checked against another copy, under half of the missing clones reflect an unresolved V gene, and the others are unexplained. This sample has about 190,000 clones in its table, and 80% to 90% of those were observed once. The ten top clones hold roughly an eighth of the sample. The material sequenced was peripheral blood. The origin of the receptors is a woman in her 70s with COVID-19, enrolled during active disease.

This clone was seen a single time. V is TRBV6-5 and J is TRBJ1-5; 7 bases are shared with TRBD1. Germline trimming cut 2 bases from V and 7 bases from J; bases unmatched to any gene: 5. Germline V gene sequence: CDR1 MNHEY, CDR2 SVGAGI. The CDR3 extends over 14 amino acids. The CDR3, as DNA: TGTGCCAGCAGTTACAAACAGGGGCCCCAGCCCCAGCATTTT. Translation: CASSYKQGPQPQHF.

This CDR3 is CASSNSGVTNEKLFF. The CDR3 bases are TGTGCCAGCAGCAACTCAGGGGTGACTAATGAAAAACTGTTTTTT. This chain uses TRBV3-1 (or the pseudogene TRBV3-2) with TRBJ1-4; D is perhaps TRBD1 (6 bases). CDR3 length: 15 residues. Per the germline V gene, CDR1 is LGHDT and CDR2 is YNNKEL (reference sequence). V lost 5 bases, J lost 2 bases, and 12 bases lay in between.

This chain connects TRBV11-2 to TRBJ2-5; maybe TRBD1 (5 bases). Germline CDR1 is SGHAT and CDR2 is FQNNGV. V was clipped by 0 bases and J by 2 bases, with 13 bases between them. The CDR3 has 16 amino acids. CDR3 bases: TGTGCCAGCAGCTTAGATATAGGGCAGGGTCAAGAGACCCAGTACTTC. It specifies CASSLDIGQGQETQYF.

This clone was detected once. V gene TRBV3-1 (or the pseudogene TRBV3-2) combines with J gene TRBJ2-7, with 9 bases matching TRBD1. Germline trimming cut 7 bases from V and 3 bases from J; bases unmatched to any gene: 4. The length of the CDR3 is 13 residues. Germline lookup yields CDR1 LGHDT and CDR2 YNNKEL (reference sequence). The CDR3 region is CASMGQGFYEQYF. The CDR3 region has the DNA TGTGCCAGCATGGGACAGGGCTTCTACGAGCAGTACTTC.

This chain uses TRBV4-2 with TRBJ2-4, with TRBD2 matching 10 bases. Unmatched junction bases numbered 5, after V lost 3 bases and J lost 9 bases. The CDR3 runs to 14 residues. Germline V gene sequence: CDR1 LGHNA, CDR2 YNFKEQ. The CDR3 is CASSQGLAGAIQYF. The CDR3 DNA sequence: TGTGCCAGCAGCCAGGGGCTAGCGGGGGCCATTCAGTACTTC.

The genes are TRBV9 and TRBJ1-2; a weak D match, TRBD1 (5 bases). The CDR3 runs 15 residues. Germline values: CDR1 SGDLS, CDR2 YYNGEE. V was trimmed by 0 bases and J by 8 bases, leaving 17 bases between them. In DNA form, the CDR3 reads TGTGCCAGCAGCGTAGAGACAGCTCGAGTCTCGGGCTACACCTTC. This sequence encodes CASSVETARVSGYTF. Supplemented by reference TRBV9 and TRBJ1-2, the full variable domain reads DSGVTQTPKHLITATGQRVTLRCSPRSGDLSVYWYQQSLDQGLQFLIQYYNGEERAKGNILERFSAQQFPDLHSELNLSSLELGDSALYFCASSVETARVSGYTFGSGTRLTVV.

The chain uses TRBV6-1 and TRBJ1-5, with unresolved D. Trimming cost V 2 bases and J 1 base, with 12 bases left between them. This CDR3 contains 16 residues. CDR1 is MNHNS, CDR2 SASEGT, per germline. Here the CDR3 DNA reads TGTGCCAGCAGTGAATTTCCCGAACGGAGCAATCAGCCCCAGCATTTT. This sequence encodes CASSEFPERSNQPQHF.

The J gene is TRBJ2-1, the V gene TRBV13; TRBD2 aligns across 8 bases. Germline lookup yields CDR1 PRHDT and CDR2 FYEKMQ (reference sequence). CDR3 size: 15 residues. V was pared by 5 bases and J by 7 bases, with 10 bases of the junction left unmatched. The CDR3 loop is CASSGLSGRDNEQFF. CDR3 sequence (DNA): TGTGCCAGCAGCGGGCTTTCCGGGAGGGATAATGAGCAGTTCTTC.

The V gene is TRBV6-5, the J gene TRBJ1-6; 8 bases fit TRBD1. The CDR3 is 15 amino acids. V lost 0 bases, J lost 6 bases, and 1 base stayed unmatched. CDR1 and CDR2 (germline): MNHEY, SVGAGI. CDR3 DNA: TGTGCCAGCAGTTACTCGACAGGGGTTAATTCACCCCTCCACTTT. Its translation is CASSYSTGVNSPLHF.

V is TRBV7-9 and J is TRBJ1-2; D is perhaps TRBD1 (5 bases). This CDR3 spans 17 amino acids. Germline CDR1 reads SEHNR; CDR2 reads FQNEAQ (reference sequence). The germline V and J ends were trimmed by 4 bases and 0 bases, with 18 bases remaining between them. The CDR3 DNA is TGTGCCAGCAGCTCGTTGACGGGGGACGGAGCTAACTATGGCTACACCTTC. It encodes CASSSLTGDGANYGYTF. Based on the CDR3 plus reference TRBV7-9 and TRBJ1-2, the full variable domain is DTGVSQNPRHKITKRGQNVTFRCDPISEHNRLYWYRQTLGQGPEFLTYFQNEAQLEKSRLLSDRFSAERPKGSFSTLEIQRTEQGDSAMYLCASSSLTGDGANYGYTFGSGTRLTVV.

The CDR3 sequence: CASSVGTVLMNTEAFF. CDR3 nucleotides: TGTGCCAGCAGCGTTGGGACAGTACTAATGAACACTGAAGCTTTCTTT. The chain has TRBV9 and TRBJ1-1; 7 bases map to TRBD1. The CDR3 has 16 residues. The V and J ends lost 2 bases and 0 bases, in that order; junction bases with no gene match: 7. Germline V gene lookup returns CDR1 SGDLS and CDR2 YYNGEE.

The rearrangement links TRBV6-1 to TRBJ1-1; D possibly corresponds to TRBD1 (6 bases). Germline values: CDR1 MNHNS, CDR2 SASEGT. V was clipped by 0 bases and J by 1 base, with 9 bases between them. The CDR3 extends over 15 amino acids. DNA of the CDR3: TGTGCCAGCAGTGAAGCGGGACATCCGAACACTGAAGCTTTCTTT. Amino acids: CASSEAGHPNTEAFF.

The gene calls are TRBV6-1 and TRBJ1-2, with a tentative D call TRBD1 (5 bases). Germline lookup yields CDR1 MNHNS and CDR2 SASEGT. The CDR3 length is 14 residues. Deletions cut 2 bases from V and 7 bases from J, with 14 bases between. The CDR3 sequence is CASSESDVGGGYTF. CDR3 bases: TGTGCCAGCAGTGAATCGGATGTGGGGGGTGGCTACACCTTC.

V is TRBV3-1 (or the pseudogene TRBV3-2) and J is TRBJ1-2, with D possibly TRBD1 on 6 matching bases. With 4 bases removed from V and 4 bases from J, the gap between germline ends came to 16 bases. Looked up from germline, CDR1 is LGHDT and CDR2 is YNNKEL (reference sequence). CDR3 length equals 15 residues. CDR3 sequence: CASSPTPQGRYGYTF. The DNA for the CDR3 is TGTGCCAGCAGCCCTACTCCCCAGGGGCGCTATGGCTACACCTTC.

This chain joins TRBV19 and TRBJ1-5, with D uncertain. The V end was cut by 3 bases, the J end by 5 bases, with 11 bases between. CDR1 LNHDA and CDR2 SQIVND come from the germline V gene (reference sequence). The CDR3 has 14 amino acids. CDR3 protein: CASSIPTDYQPQHF. In nucleotides, the CDR3 is TGTGCCAGTAGTATTCCCACAGATTATCAGCCCCAGCATTTT.

This rearrangement joins TRBV9 to TRBJ1-2; D might be TRBD1 (5 bases). The CDR3 extends over 15 amino acids. Germline V gives CDR1 SGDLS, CDR2 YYNGEE. V dropped 1 base and J dropped 2 bases, with 12 bases sitting between them. CDR3 residues: CASSVSLYRNYGYTF. The DNA for the CDR3 is TGTGCCAGCAGCGTATCGTTGTACAGGAACTATGGCTACACCTTC.

The chain is built from TRBV7-6 and TRBJ2-7; TRBD2 is a possible D gene (7 bases). Germline assignment: CDR1 SGHVS and CDR2 FNYEAQ. The CDR3 totals 15 residues. V was shortened by 2 bases and J by 4 bases, with 15 bases between the two germline ends. The CDR3 here is CASSLYGGGAYEQYF. CDR3 bases: TGTGCCAGCAGCTTATATGGTGGGGGGGCTTACGAGCAGTACTTC.

The rearrangement joins TRBV15 to TRBJ2-5, with D possibly TRBD2 on 5 matching bases. CDR1 and CDR2 from the germline V gene are LNHNV and YYDKDF (reference sequence). CDR3 size: 14 residues. Trimming cost V 0 bases and J 3 bases, with 8 bases left between them. CDR3 in amino acids: CATSRDPGKETQYF. The CDR3, as DNA: TGTGCCACCAGCAGAGATCCGGGGAAAGAGACCCAGTACTTC.

The chain links TRBV7-9 to TRBJ1-5, with D possibly matching TRBD1 (5 bases). The length of the CDR3 is 14 residues. Between the trimmed V and J ends, which lost 1 base and 5 bases, there was a span of 9 bases. Germline CDR1 reads SEHNR; CDR2 reads FQNEAQ (reference sequence). The CDR3 is CASSLGGADQPQHF. For the CDR3, the DNA is TGTGCCAGCAGCTTAGGTGGGGCGGATCAGCCCCAGCATTTT.

V usage is TRBV27 and J usage is TRBJ1-4; D is undetermined. V lost 5 bases to trimming and J lost 4 bases, with 14 bases between them. Germline V gives CDR1 MNHEY, CDR2 SMNVEV (reference sequence). CDR3 length: 15 amino acids. CDR3 in amino acids: CASSGRWSGNEKLFF. Written as DNA, the CDR3 is TGTGCCAGCAGTGGCCGATGGTCGGGTAATGAAAAACTGTTTTTT.

This chain joins TRBV7-9 and TRBJ2-3, with D possibly being TRBD1 (6 bases). Germline V lookup: CDR1 SEHNR, CDR2 FQNEAQ (reference sequence). The CDR3 is 15 residues long. V lost 2 bases, J lost 2 bases, and 11 bases lay in between. The CDR3 reads CASSLSGQTTDTQYF. The DNA for the CDR3 is TGTGCCAGCAGCTTAAGTGGACAGACCACAGATACGCAGTATTTT.

The chain combines TRBV9 with TRBJ1-3, with 8 positions matching TRBD1. V lost 4 bases to trimming and J lost 4 bases; unmatched junction nucleotides: 10. CDR3 length equals 16 residues. CDR1 is SGDLS, CDR2 YYNGEE, per germline. Here the CDR3 reads CASSLGQGINGNTIYF. DNA for the CDR3: TGTGCCAGCAGCCTTGGACAGGGAATTAACGGAAACACCATATATTTT.

A note on this clone: Other DNA sequences within the sample encode an identical CDR3. This chain joins TRBV5-1 and TRBJ1-1; 9 bases are a match to TRBD1. The germline gives CDR1 SGHRS, CDR2 YFSETQ. The CDR3 has 14 residues. The ends lost 0 bases at V and 4 bases at J; junction bases unmatched: 1. CDR3 coding DNA: TGCGCCAGCAGCTTGGCGACAGGGGGCACTGAAGCTTTCTTT. Protein product: CASSLATGGTEAFF.

V usage is TRBV6-6 and J usage is TRBJ2-1, with TRBD2 as a possible D gene (6 bases). Trimming took off 7 bases at V and 0 bases at J, with 13 bases between the two ends. Germline values: CDR1 MNHNY, CDR2 SVGAGI (reference sequence). The CDR3 is 15 residues long. The CDR3: CASTPGLTSYNEQFF. The DNA for the CDR3 is TGTGCCAGCACCCCGGGACTTACCTCCTACAATGAGCAGTTCTTC.

The chain employs TRBV5-4 and TRBJ1-5; tentatively, D is TRBD1 (5 bases). V lost 4 bases, J lost 2 bases, and 10 bases lay in between. Germline V lookup: CDR1 SGHNT, CDR2 YYREEE (reference sequence). The CDR3 sequence is 14 residues long. This CDR3 is CASSVDRRNQPQHF. CDR3 nucleotides: TGTGCCAGCAGCGTAGACAGACGCAATCAGCCCCAGCATTTT.

This sequence joins TRBV4-1 and TRBJ1-3; D gene ambiguous. The ends were cut back, 1 base at V and 4 bases at J, with 11 bases in the middle. The germline V gene encodes CDR1 MGHRA and CDR2 YSYEKL. The CDR3 length is 15 residues. CDR3: CASSQGAGWGNTIYF. The CDR3 DNA follows: TGCGCCAGCAGCCAAGGTGCGGGGTGGGGAAACACCATATATTTT.

This chain links TRBV30 with TRBJ1-4; weak D call: TRBD1 (6 bases). The CDR3 has 14 amino acids. Germline V CDR1 and CDR2: GTSNPN, SVGIG (reference sequence). Trimming stripped 2 bases from V and 6 bases from J, with 13 bases between. The CDR3 DNA sequence: TGTGCCTGGAGTTTAACAGGGCGGGATGAAAAACTGTTTTTT. Translation: CAWSLTGRDEKLFF.

The gene calls are TRBV6-4 and TRBJ1-2; D not certain. The CDR3 runs to 15 residues. V shed 6 bases and J shed 7 bases, with 21 bases lying between them. Germline V gives CDR1 MRHNA, CDR2 SNTAGT. CDR3 residues: CASSPLRVIAAGYTF. DNA of the CDR3: TGTGCCAGCAGCCCGCTGAGAGTAATTGCGGCTGGCTACACCTTC.

V is TRBV28 and J is TRBJ1-5; 8 nucleotides match TRBD1. Losses at the gene ends were 2 bases for V and 6 bases for J; bases not matched to a gene: 6. Germline assignment: CDR1 MDHEN and CDR2 SYDVKM. This CDR3 has 15 residues. CDR3 protein: CASSLGRQGSQPQHF. The DNA of the CDR3 is TGTGCCAGCAGTTTAGGTCGACAGGGGAGTCAGCCCCAGCATTTT. Looking up the rest from reference TRBV28 and TRBJ1-5 gives the full variable domain: DVKVTQSSRYLVKRTGEKVFLECVQDMDHENMFWYRQDPGLGLRLIYFSYDVKMKEKGDIPEGYSVSREKKERFSLILESASTNQTSMYLCASSLGRQGSQPQHFGDGTRLSIL.